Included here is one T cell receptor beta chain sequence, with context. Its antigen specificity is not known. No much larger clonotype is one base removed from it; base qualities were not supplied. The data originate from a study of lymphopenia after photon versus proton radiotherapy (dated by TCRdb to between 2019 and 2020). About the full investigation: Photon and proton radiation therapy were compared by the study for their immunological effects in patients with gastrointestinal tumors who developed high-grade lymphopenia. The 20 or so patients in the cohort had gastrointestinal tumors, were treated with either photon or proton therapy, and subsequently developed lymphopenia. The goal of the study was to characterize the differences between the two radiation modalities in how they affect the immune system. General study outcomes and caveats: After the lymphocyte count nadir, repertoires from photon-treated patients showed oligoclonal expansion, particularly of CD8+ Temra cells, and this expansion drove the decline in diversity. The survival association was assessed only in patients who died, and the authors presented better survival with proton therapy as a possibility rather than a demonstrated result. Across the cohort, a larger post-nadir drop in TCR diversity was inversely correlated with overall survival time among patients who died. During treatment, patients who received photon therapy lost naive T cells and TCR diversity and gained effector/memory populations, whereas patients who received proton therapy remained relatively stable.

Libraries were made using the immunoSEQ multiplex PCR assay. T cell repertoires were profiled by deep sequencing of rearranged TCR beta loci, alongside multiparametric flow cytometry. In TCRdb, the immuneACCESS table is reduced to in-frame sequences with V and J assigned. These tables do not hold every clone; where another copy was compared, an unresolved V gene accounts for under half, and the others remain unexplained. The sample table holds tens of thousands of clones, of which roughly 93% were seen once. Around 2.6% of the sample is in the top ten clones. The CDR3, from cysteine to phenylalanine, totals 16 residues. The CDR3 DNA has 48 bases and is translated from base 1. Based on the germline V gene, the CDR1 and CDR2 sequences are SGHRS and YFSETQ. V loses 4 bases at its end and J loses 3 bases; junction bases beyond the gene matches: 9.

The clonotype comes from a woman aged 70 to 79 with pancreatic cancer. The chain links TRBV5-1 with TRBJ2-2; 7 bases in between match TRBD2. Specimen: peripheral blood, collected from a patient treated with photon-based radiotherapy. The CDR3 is CASSGRAGMDTGELFF. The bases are TGCGCCAGCAGCGGGAGAGCGGGAATGGACACCGGGGAGCTGTTTTTT.